A single sample is the source of the 2 T cell receptor beta chains below, sequenced in a study of cytotoxic CD8 clonotypes in ibrutinib-treated CLL. TCRdb's table, derived via immunoSEQ multiplex PCR, lists solely in-frame clones and lacks some. Here the sample spans about 160,000 clones, 84% being singletons. The source material was PBMCs, sampled after 24 months of ibrutinib treatment. These receptors came from a human donor with chronic lymphocytic leukemia.

The chain links TRBV11-2 to TRBJ2-7; 10 nucleotides agree with TRBD2. The germline V gene has CDR1 SGHAT and CDR2 FQNNGV. With 1 base clipped from V and 3 bases from J, the junction kept 6 bases outside the gene matches. The CDR3 loop spans 16 amino acids. The CDR3 region is CASSLGGTSVYYEQYF. In DNA, the CDR3 is TGTGCCAGCAGCTTAGGTGGGACTAGCGTATACTACGAGCAGTACTTC.

The chain is built from TRBV5-8 and TRBJ1-1; D unclear. Germline V CDR1 and CDR2: SGHTS, YDEGEE. The CDR3 extends over 13 amino acids. Trimming removed 7 bases at V and 0 bases at J, with 10 bases between. The CDR3 DNA sequence: TGTGCCAGCCGACCGTACATGAACACTGAAGCTTTCTTT. It translates to CASRPYMNTEAFF.